Below are 18 T cell receptor beta chains sequenced from a single sample in a study of blood T cell repertoires in COVID-19. Data came from immunoSEQ multiplex PCR; TCRdb stores just in-frame clones and leaves some out. The table lists tens of thousands of clones, about 91% of them singletons, with roughly 6% in the top ten. The sequenced material came from peripheral blood. The source of these receptors is a man in his fifties or sixties with active COVID-19.

The chain joins TRBV11-1 to TRBJ2-7, with 7 positions matching TRBD1. J was trimmed by 2 bases and V by 8 bases; bases with no gene match: 6. The CDR3 is 13 residues long. Per the germline V gene, CDR1 is SGHAT and CDR2 is FQDESV (reference sequence). In DNA form, the CDR3 reads TGTGCCAGCGGAGCGCAGGGGGCCTACGAGCAGTACTTC. It is translated as CASGAQGAYEQYF.

Details on this clone: The sample holds other DNA sequences that translate to the same CDR3. This chain connects TRBV7-9 to TRBJ1-1; unclear D gene. There are 13 residues in the CDR3. Trimming cost V 1 base and J 1 base, with 4 bases left between them. Germline V CDR1 and CDR2: SEHNR, FQNEAQ (reference sequence). The CDR3 sequence is CASSLGQNTEAFF. CDR3 sequence (DNA): TGTGCCAGCAGCTTAGGGCAGAACACTGAAGCTTTCTTT.

The V and J genes are TRBV14 and TRBJ2-7; weak D call: TRBD1 (5 bases). The CDR3 has 13 amino acids. Germline CDR1 is SGHDN and CDR2 is FVKESK. V was clipped by 4 bases and J by 2 bases, with 9 bases between them. In DNA, the CDR3 is TGTGCCAGCAGCCCCGCGACAGCCTACGAGCAGTACTTC. This gives the protein CASSPATAYEQYF.

The chain employs TRBV28 and TRBJ1-4; D is unresolved. This CDR3 spans 13 amino acids. Trimming shortened V by 6 bases and J by 5 bases, and 10 bases separated the two germline ends. The germline V gene has CDR1 MDHEN and CDR2 SYDVKM. The CDR3 loop reads CASRTNKNEKLFF. The DNA for the CDR3 is TGTGCCAGCAGGACTAACAAGAATGAAAAACTGTTTTTT.

Only one count was recorded for this clone. V and J are TRBV21-1 and TRBJ2-1; the DNA was not used to check the table's D call, TRBD2. TRBV21-1 is reported as a pseudogene. This CDR3 has 16 residues. The CDR3 region is CASSSPKASGSRIGVF. The CDR3 DNA is TGTGCCAGCAGCAGCCCCAAGGCTAGCGGGAGTAGGATTGGGGTCTTC.

This clone appeared a few times. The chain joins TRBV6-5 to TRBJ2-7; D is unclear. The CDR3 spans 14 residues. The ends were cut back, 11 bases at V and 2 bases at J, with 19 bases in the middle. Germline CDR1 and CDR2: MNHEY and SVGAGI. Here the CDR3 DNA reads TGTGCCGGCCGTCAGGCAGACCCTCCCTACGAGCAGTACTTC. Its protein is CAGRQADPPYEQYF.

The CDR3 protein is CSASEQGAYTEAFF. For the CDR3, the DNA is TGCAGTGCTAGTGAACAGGGGGCCTACACTGAAGCTTTCTTT. The chain has TRBV20-1 and TRBJ1-1, with 9 bases aligning to TRBD1. Trimming took 3 bases from V and 3 from J; bases not matched to a gene: 5. The CDR3 sequence is 14 residues long. Germline loops: CDR1 DFQATT, CDR2 SNEGSKA (reference sequence).

This clone was counted a few times. The rearrangement links TRBV2 to TRBJ1-6; unclear D gene. The germline V gene has CDR1 SNHLY and CDR2 FYNNEI. The CDR3 is 13 amino acids. V shed 3 bases and J shed 7 bases, with 7 bases lying between them. The CDR3 sequence is CASSDEENSPLHF. The DNA of the CDR3 is TGTGCCAGCAGTGATGAGGAAAATTCACCCCTCCACTTT.

The V gene is TRBV29-1, the J gene TRBJ1-2; a weak D match, TRBD1 (5 bases). The CDR3 sequence is 13 residues long. Trimming removed 7 bases from V and 6 bases from J, with 18 bases in between. Germline V CDR1 and CDR2: SQVTM, ANQGSEA. CDR3 sequence reads: CSAGGTRGDGYTF. The CDR3 coding sequence is TGCAGCGCCGGGGGGACCCGAGGGGATGGCTACACCTTC.

The J gene is TRBJ1-2, the V gene TRBV3-1 (or the pseudogene TRBV3-2); 11 bases match TRBD1. V lost 6 bases and J lost 7; bases outside the gene matches: 28. The CDR3 contains 21 residues. Germline V gene lookup returns CDR1 LGHDT and CDR2 YNNKEL (reference sequence). This chain's CDR3 is CASSQRLLTTGQGAPYPGYTF. CDR3 bases: TGTGCCAGCAGTCAAAGACTTCTGACGACCGGACAGGGGGCGCCTTATCCTGGCTACACCTTC.

This sequence joins TRBV28 and TRBJ1-2; 9 positions agree with TRBD1. The CDR3 loop spans 16 amino acids. In germline, CDR1 is MDHEN, CDR2 SYDVKM. Trimming cost V 8 bases and J 4 bases; bases outside gene matches: 14. The DNA of the CDR3 is TGTGCCAGCTCGACGCCCGGGACAGGGACCGTCTATGGCTACACCTTC. As protein: CASSTPGTGTVYGYTF.

V gene TRBV4-3 combines with J gene TRBJ1-2, with 8 nucleotides matching TRBD1. The germline gives CDR1 LGHNA, CDR2 YSLEER. The V gene end was trimmed by 0 bases and the J gene end by 2 bases; junction bases not matched to a gene: 8. CDR3 size: 17 residues. CDR3 DNA: TGCGCCAGCAGCCAAGATTCATCCGCAGGGGGCAACTATGGCTACACCTTC. Its protein product is CASSQDSSAGGNYGYTF.

The chain joins TRBV4-1 to TRBJ1-2; TRBD1 is a possible D gene (6 bases). CDR1 is MGHRA, CDR2 YSYEKL, per germline. The CDR3 runs 15 residues. V was trimmed by 0 bases and J by 7 bases, leaving 15 bases between them. DNA of the CDR3: TGCGCCAGCAGCCAAGACCCTCTTCAGGGGCCTGGCTACACCTTC. Its protein is CASSQDPLQGPGYTF.

This clone appeared once. The chain recombines TRBV11-1 with TRBJ2-7; TRBD1 matches at 8 bases. CDR1 and CDR2 from the germline V gene are SGHAT and FQDESV (reference sequence). The CDR3 spans 14 residues. V shed 5 bases, J shed 4 bases, and the junction held 7 bases outside the gene matches. CDR3 sequence (DNA): TGTGCCAGCAGCCCGCGGGACAGGTTATACGAGCAGTACTTC. This codes for CASSPRDRLYEQYF.

The CDR3 DNA sequence: TGTGCCAGCAGCCCTACCCCTACAGGTGGCTACACCTTC. Translating it yields CASSPTPTGGYTF. The J gene is TRBJ1-2, the V gene TRBV5-6; the D gene is possibly TRBD1 (5 bases). CDR3 length equals 13 residues. Germline-derived CDR1 and CDR2 are SGHDT and YYEEEE. V was shortened by 4 bases and J by 7 bases, with 14 bases between the two germline ends.

The chain uses TRBV30 and TRBJ2-3, with a weak D call TRBD2 (5 bases). Germline CDR1 GTSNPN, CDR2 SVGIG (reference sequence). Trimming stripped 3 bases from V and 2 bases from J, with 12 bases between. The CDR3 consists of 14 residues. The CDR3 nucleotides are TGTGCCTGGAGACCCAGCGGTTCCACAGATACGCAGTATTTT. Translation: CAWRPSGSTDTQYF.

This clone has only a few counts. The chain uses TRBV30 and TRBJ1-6, with D perhaps matching TRBD1 (5 bases). This CDR3 is 12 amino acids long. The germline gives CDR1 GTSNPN, CDR2 SVGIG (reference sequence). V dropped 0 bases and J dropped 11 bases, with 8 bases sitting between them. Written as DNA, the CDR3 is TGTGCCTGGAGTGTAGGGGTGCCACCCCTCCACTTT. Translated, it gives CAWSVGVPPLHF.

The V gene is TRBV7-9, the J gene TRBJ1-1, with TRBD1 matching 8 bases. V shed 0 bases, J shed 8 bases, and the junction held 2 bases outside the gene matches. The germline gives CDR1 SEHNR, CDR2 FQNEAQ (reference sequence). The CDR3 runs 13 residues. The chain's CDR3 is CASSLAGQEEAFF. The DNA for the CDR3 is TGTGCCAGCAGCTTAGCGGGACAGGAGGAAGCTTTCTTT. The entire variable domain, with the rest obtained from reference TRBV7-9 and TRBJ1-1, is as follows: DTGVSQNPRHKITKRGQNVTFRCDPISEHNRLYWYRQTLGQGPEFLTYFQNEAQLEKSRLLSDRFSAERPKGSFSTLEIQRTEQGDSAMYLCASSLAGQEEAFFGQGTRLTVV.